This TCR beta chain emerged from a study of cytomegalovirus exposure and HLA in healthy donors. As concerns this clone: Its specificity is not known.

The PCR employed 60 Vbeta primers together with 13 Jbeta primers. The assay was immunoSEQ multiplex PCR, and TCRdb's table has in-frame clones only and misses some. The repertoire includes some 170,000 clones, 72% of them detected once, and 2.5% sits in the top ten. Study-wide findings and caveats: Cytomegalovirus-associated status was assigned to 164 TCR beta chains.

This sequence was found in a human donor in good health. Material for sequencing was PBMCs.

In nucleotides, the CDR3 is TGCGCCAGCAGGGACCCTCAGGCGGGTAGCTCCTACAATGAGCAGTTCTTC. Translating it yields CASRDPQAGSSYNEQFF. The chain uses TRBV5-1 and TRBJ2-1; D might be TRBD2 (5 bases). The CDR3 runs 17 residues. The germline CDR1 and CDR2 sequences are SGHRS and YFSETQ. V lost 5 bases and J lost 0, with 18 bases in between.